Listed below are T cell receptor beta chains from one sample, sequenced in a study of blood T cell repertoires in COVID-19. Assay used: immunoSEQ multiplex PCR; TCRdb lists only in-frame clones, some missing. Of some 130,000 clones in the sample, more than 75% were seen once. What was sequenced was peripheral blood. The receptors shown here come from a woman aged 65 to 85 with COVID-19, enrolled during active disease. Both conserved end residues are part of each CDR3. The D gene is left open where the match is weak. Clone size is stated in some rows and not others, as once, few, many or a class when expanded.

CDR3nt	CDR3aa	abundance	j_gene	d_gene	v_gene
TGCAGCGCCCGGGACAGGGGCTTTGTGGGCTACGAGCAGTACTTC	CSARDRGFVGYEQYF	.	TRBJ2-7	TRBD1	TRBV29-1
TGTGCCAGCACCTCACAGGGAGCCTCCTACGAGCAGTACTTC	CASTSQGASYEQYF	.	TRBJ2-7	.	TRBV2
TGTGCCAGCTACCTGGGGCAGGAAACTGAAGCTTTCTTT	CASYLGQETEAFF	.	TRBJ1-1	.	TRBV2
TGTGCCAGCAGCCCAAACCAGGGGGCCGCGAACACCATATATTTT	CASSPNQGAANTIYF	.	TRBJ1-3	TRBD1	TRBV7-9
TGTGCCAGCGGTGAAACTACAGGGGTCGGAGGCTACACCTTC	CASGETTGVGGYTF	few	TRBJ1-2	TRBD1	TRBV2
TGTGCCAGTAGTAGCCCAGCGGGGGGGGTTAACAATGAGCAGTTCTTC	CASSSPAGGVNNEQFF	.	TRBJ2-1	TRBD2	TRBV19
TGTGCCAGTGCAAATACTGGGGGGGACCGAGAAGAGACCCAGTACTTC	CASANTGGDREETQYF	.	TRBJ2-5	TRBD2	TRBV19
TGTGCCAGTAGTATGGAGGGGGCAGGAGGCTACACCTTC	CASSMEGAGGYTF	.	TRBJ1-2	TRBD1	TRBV19
TGTGCCAGCAGCCAAGGGCAGGGGATAGTAGGCAACGAGCAGTACTTC	CASSQGQGIVGNEQYF	.	TRBJ2-7	.	TRBV14
TGTGCCAGCAGCCCACCGCTATCAGCCAGCGCTTCACCCCTCCACTTT	CASSPPLSASASPLHF	.	TRBJ1-6	.	TRBV3-1/TRBV3-2
TGTGCCAGCAGCCTTCAGAGGACAGTCCGCTATGGCTACACCTTC	CASSLQRTVRYGYTF	.	TRBJ1-2	.	TRBV7-2
TGTGCCAGCAGTTACTCGATTGGGACAGTCTATGGCTACACCTTC	CASSYSIGTVYGYTF	.	TRBJ1-2	TRBD1	TRBV6-2/TRBV6-3
TGTGCCAGCAGCTTAGGGGGCGGAATCACTGAAGCTTTCTTT	CASSLGGGITEAFF	.	TRBJ1-1	.	TRBV7-9
TGCGCCAGCAGCCAAGCCTGGACTAGCGGGGGGGAAGAGACCCAGTACTTC	CASSQAWTSGGEETQYF	.	TRBJ2-5	TRBD2	TRBV4-1
TGTGCCAGCAGCTTACTGTTTCGTCGGGGTAGCTCTGGGGCCAACGTCCTGACTTTC	CASSLLFRRGSSGANVLTF	.	TRBJ2-6	.	TRBV11-2
TGCGCCAGCGCTGACGGGGGTGGGGTCTACAATGAGCAGTTCTTC	CASADGGGVYNEQFF	.	TRBJ2-1	.	TRBV5-1
TGTGCCATCAGCGGGACTAGCGGGGGGCCAGATACGCAGTATTTT	CAISGTSGGPDTQYF	.	TRBJ2-3	TRBD2	TRBV10-3
TGTGCCAGCAGCTTGACCTTAACCCAGTACCAAGAGACCCAGTACTTC	CASSLTLTQYQETQYF	.	TRBJ2-5	.	TRBV5-4
TGTGCCAGCACCTTAAAGGGGGCACAGCGGGAGCTGTTTTTT	CASTLKGAQRELFF	.	TRBJ2-2	TRBD1	TRBV5-4
TGTGCCAGCAGTATCGACGGGGGGCTCACTGAAGCTTTCTTT	CASSIDGGLTEAFF	.	TRBJ1-1	.	TRBV6-6
TGTGCCACCAGTGATAGGACAGGGGGCTACAATCAGCCCCAGCATTTT	CATSDRTGGYNQPQHF	.	TRBJ1-5	TRBD1	TRBV24-1
TGTGCCAGCAGTTCCTGGACAGGGCGCAACTATGGCTACACCTTC	CASSSWTGRNYGYTF	.	TRBJ1-2	TRBD1	TRBV2
TGCAGCGCCCTTGGGCTGGCCGGCTACACCTTC	CSALGLAGYTF	few	TRBJ1-2	.	TRBV29-1
TGTGCCAGCAGACCGACCGCGGACAAGGCCTACGAGCAGTACTTC	CASRPTADKAYEQYF	.	TRBJ2-7	.	TRBV3-1/TRBV3-2
TGTGCCAGCAGTAACCCCGGGACAAACTATGGCTACACCTTC	CASSNPGTNYGYTF	.	TRBJ1-2	.	TRBV6-2/TRBV6-3
TGTGCCAGTACCCCCGAGGGGCGGACAGGGAACACTGAAGCTTTCTTT	CASTPEGRTGNTEAFF	.	TRBJ1-1	TRBD1	TRBV19
TGTGCCAGCAGTGATCCCGCAGGGGGCTACGAGCAGTACTTC	CASSDPAGGYEQYF	.	TRBJ2-7	TRBD1	TRBV25-1
TGTGCCTGGAGTCGGGATTCACCCCTCCACTTT	CAWSRDSPLHF	.	TRBJ1-6	.	TRBV30
TGTGCCAGCAGACAGGTCTCTGGAAACACCATATATTTT	CASRQVSGNTIYF	.	TRBJ1-3	.	TRBV6-7
TGTGCCAGCAGTCCCCCACGGACTAGGAGTGAGCAGTACTTC	CASSPPRTRSEQYF	.	TRBJ2-7	TRBD2	TRBV6-5
TGTGCCAGCAGCCGATACTCGGACACTGAAGCTTTCTTT	CASSRYSDTEAFF	.	TRBJ1-1	.	TRBV3-1/TRBV3-2
TGTGCCAGCAGCTTCGGACAGGGGGCAGGGGATGAGCAGTTCTTC	CASSFGQGAGDEQFF	.	TRBJ2-1	TRBD1	TRBV28
TGTGCCACCAGCAGAGATGGACAGGGTACCTACAATGAGCAGTTCTTC	CATSRDGQGTYNEQFF	.	TRBJ2-1	TRBD1	TRBV15
TGTGCCAGCAGGAAGGGACAGGGTGGTTACGAGCAGTACTTC	CASRKGQGGYEQYF	few	TRBJ2-7	TRBD1	TRBV5-5
TGTGCCAGCAGCCGGGGGGCAGGGGGCTTTACCGGGGAGCTGTTTTTT	CASSRGAGGFTGELFF	.	TRBJ2-2	.	TRBV5-4
TGTGCCACCAGTGATTCCAGGATTGGGGGGGGCTACGAGCAGTACTTC	CATSDSRIGGGYEQYF	.	TRBJ2-7	TRBD2	TRBV24-1